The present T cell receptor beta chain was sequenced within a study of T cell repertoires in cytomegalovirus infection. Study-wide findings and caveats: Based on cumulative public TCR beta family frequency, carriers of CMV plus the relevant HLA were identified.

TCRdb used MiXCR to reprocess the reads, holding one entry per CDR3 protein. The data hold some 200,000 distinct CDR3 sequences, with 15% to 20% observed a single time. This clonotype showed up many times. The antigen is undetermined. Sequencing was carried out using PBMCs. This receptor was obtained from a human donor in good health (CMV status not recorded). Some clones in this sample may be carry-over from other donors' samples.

CDR3 protein: CASRSGAGGYTGELFF. CDR3 nucleotides: TGTGCCAGCAGGAGCGGGGCGGGAGGGTATACCGGGGAGCTGTTTTTT. The chain recombines TRBV7-8 with TRBJ2-2; 9 bases are a match to TRBD2. Trimming cost V 6 bases and J 5 bases; bases outside gene matches: 10. There are 16 residues in the CDR3. In germline, CDR1 is SGHVS, CDR2 FQNEAQ.